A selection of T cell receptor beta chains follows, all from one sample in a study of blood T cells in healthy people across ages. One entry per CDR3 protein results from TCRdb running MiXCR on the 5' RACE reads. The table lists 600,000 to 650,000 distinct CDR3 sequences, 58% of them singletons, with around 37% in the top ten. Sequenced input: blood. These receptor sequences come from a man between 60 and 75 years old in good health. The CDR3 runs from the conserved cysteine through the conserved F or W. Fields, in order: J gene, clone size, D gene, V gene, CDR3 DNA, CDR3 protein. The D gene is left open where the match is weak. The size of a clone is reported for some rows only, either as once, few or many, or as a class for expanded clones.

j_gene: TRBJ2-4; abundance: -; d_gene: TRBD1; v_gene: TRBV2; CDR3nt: TGTGCCAGCAGTTATACCGGGACAGGGGAAAACATTCAGTACTTC; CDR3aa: CASSYTGTGENIQYF
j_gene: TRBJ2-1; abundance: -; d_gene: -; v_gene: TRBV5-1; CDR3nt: TGCGCCAGCAGCTTGGGCGTCCTCCCCAGCAATGAGCAGTTCTTC; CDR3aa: CASSLGVLPSNEQFF
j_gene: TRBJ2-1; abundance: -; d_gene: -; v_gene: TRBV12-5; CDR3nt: TGTGCTAGTGGCCGAGACCTAGGGACCCAGTTCTTC; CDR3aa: CASGRDLGTQFF
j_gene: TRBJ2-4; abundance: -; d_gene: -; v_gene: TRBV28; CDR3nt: TGTGCCAGCAGTTTATGGGGCGAAGCCAAAAACATTCAGTACTTC; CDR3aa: CASSLWGEAKNIQYF
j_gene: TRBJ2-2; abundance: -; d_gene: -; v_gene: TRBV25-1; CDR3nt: TGTGCCACCCGCCCCTCGAACACCGGGGAGCTGTTTTTT; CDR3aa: CATRPSNTGELFF
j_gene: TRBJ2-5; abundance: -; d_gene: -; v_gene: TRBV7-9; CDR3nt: TGTGCCAGCAGCACCCCGGGACACGAGACCCAGTACTTC; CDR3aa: CASSTPGHETQYF
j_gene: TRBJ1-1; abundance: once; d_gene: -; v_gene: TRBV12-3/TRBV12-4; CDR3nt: TGTGCCAGCAACCTAAGCGAGAGGGGAAACACTGAAGCTTTCTTT; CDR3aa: CASNLSERGNTEAFF
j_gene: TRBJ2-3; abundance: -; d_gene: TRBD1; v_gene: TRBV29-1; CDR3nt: TGCAGCGTAGTTGGGACAGTTGGGGAAGATACGCAGTATTTT; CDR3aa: CSVVGTVGEDTQYF
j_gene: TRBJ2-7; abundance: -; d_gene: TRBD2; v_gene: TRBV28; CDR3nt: TGTGCCAGCAGTTCCTTTGGGACTAGCGGGGGGGAGGACGAGCAGTACTTC; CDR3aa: CASSSFGTSGGEDEQYF
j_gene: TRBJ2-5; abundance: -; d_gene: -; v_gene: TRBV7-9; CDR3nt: TGTGCCAGCAGCTTAGCACGGACCCAAGAGACCCAGTACTTC; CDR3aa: CASSLARTQETQYF
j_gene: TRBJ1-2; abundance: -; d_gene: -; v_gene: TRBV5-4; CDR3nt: TGTGCCAGCAGCTTGGTTCAGGGGCCCTACACCTTC; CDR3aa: CASSLVQGPYTF
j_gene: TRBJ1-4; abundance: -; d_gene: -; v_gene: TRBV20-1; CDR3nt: TGCAGTGCTCCTATTTCTACAGGAGCTAATGAAAAACTGTTTTTT; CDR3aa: CSAPISTGANEKLFF
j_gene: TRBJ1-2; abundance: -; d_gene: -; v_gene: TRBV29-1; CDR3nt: TGCAGCGTTGCCGGGGGCACTAGATATGGCTACACCTTC; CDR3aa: CSVAGGTRYGYTF
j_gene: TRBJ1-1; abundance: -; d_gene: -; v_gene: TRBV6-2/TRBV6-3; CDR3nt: TGTGCCAGCAGTTATCAGGGGAGCGCTGAAGCTTTCTTT; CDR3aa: CASSYQGSAEAFF
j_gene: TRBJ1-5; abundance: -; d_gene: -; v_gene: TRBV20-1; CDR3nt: TGCAGTGCTAGACCACAGACCCGATATAGCAATCAGCCCCAGCATTTT; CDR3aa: CSARPQTRYSNQPQHF
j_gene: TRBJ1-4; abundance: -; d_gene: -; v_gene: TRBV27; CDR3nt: TGTGCCAGCGGGGGGGCGGCGGGAGCAACTAAGGAGAAACTGTTTTTT; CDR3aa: CASGGAAGATKEKLFF
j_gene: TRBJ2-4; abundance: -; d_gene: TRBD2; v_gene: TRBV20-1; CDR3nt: TGCAGTGCTAGGGCCCCCTTCGGAGCGGGGGACTCTGGCAAAAACATTCAGTACTTC; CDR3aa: CSARAPFGAGDSGKNIQYF
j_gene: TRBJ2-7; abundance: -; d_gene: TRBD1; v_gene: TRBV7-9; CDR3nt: TGTGCCAGCAGCAGAGACGCGGGACAGGGGACCTACGAGCAGTACTTC; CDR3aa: CASSRDAGQGTYEQYF
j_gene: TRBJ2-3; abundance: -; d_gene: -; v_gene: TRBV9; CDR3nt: TGTGCCAGCAGCGTAGCCGGATACACAGATACGCAGTATTTT; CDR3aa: CASSVAGYTDTQYF
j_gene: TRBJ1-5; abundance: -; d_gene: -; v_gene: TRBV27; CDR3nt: TGTGCCAGCAGTGAACAGAGCAATCAGCCCCAGCATTTT; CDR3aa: CASSEQSNQPQHF
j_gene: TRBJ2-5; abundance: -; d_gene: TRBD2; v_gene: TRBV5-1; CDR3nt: TGCGCCAGCAGCCCCGGACTAGCGGGGGAATTTGCGACCCAGTACTTC; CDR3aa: CASSPGLAGEFATQYF
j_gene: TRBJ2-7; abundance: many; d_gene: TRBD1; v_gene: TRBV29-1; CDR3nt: TGCAGCGCGGGACAGGTGGGCGAGCAGTACTTC; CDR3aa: CSAGQVGEQYF
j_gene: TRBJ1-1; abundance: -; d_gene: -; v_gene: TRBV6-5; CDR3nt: TGTGCCAGCAGTTACCCACAGGGTGGAAGCACTGAAGCTTTCTTT; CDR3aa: CASSYPQGGSTEAFF
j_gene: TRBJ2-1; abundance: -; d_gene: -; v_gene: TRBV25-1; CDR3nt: TGTGCCAGCAGTGACAGGGGCCGAGTCCGGAATGAGCAGTTCTTC; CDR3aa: CASSDRGRVRNEQFF
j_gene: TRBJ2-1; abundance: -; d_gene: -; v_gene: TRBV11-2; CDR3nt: TGTGCCAGCAGCTTAAGGCAGGCCTACAATGAGCAGTTCTTC; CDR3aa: CASSLRQAYNEQFF
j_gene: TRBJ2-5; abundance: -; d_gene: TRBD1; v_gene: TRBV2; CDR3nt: TGTGCCAGCAGTGAAACCGGGACAGGGTTCCCTGAAGAGACCCAGTACTTC; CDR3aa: CASSETGTGFPEETQYF
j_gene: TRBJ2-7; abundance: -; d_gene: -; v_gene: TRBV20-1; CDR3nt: TGCAGTGCTCTAACTGGCTACGAGCAGTACTTC; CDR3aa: CSALTGYEQYF